Listed below are T cell receptor beta chains from one sample, sequenced in a study of OX40 agonist ivuxolimab in advanced cancers. The data were produced by immunoSEQ multiplex PCR, yet TCRdb's version contains in-frame clones alone and is incomplete. The sample has 42,000 or so clones, about 86% seen once. The material sequenced was CD4+ or CD8+ T cells sorted from blood, taken in a trial of the OX40 agonist ivuxolimab. These receptors were taken from an adult with an advanced solid tumor such as melanoma, head and neck, liver or kidney cancer. The CDR3 runs from the conserved cysteine through the conserved F or W. The order of the fields is clone size, J gene, V gene, CDR3 protein. A row's size may be missing; if present it is once, few, many or a size class.

clone_size: -; j_call: TRBJ2-7; v_call: TRBV9; cdr3_aa: CASSGGGGTYEQYF
clone_size: -; j_call: TRBJ1-3; v_call: TRBV19; cdr3_aa: CATAGQGSGNTIYF
clone_size: once; j_call: TRBJ2-1; v_call: TRBV6-5; cdr3_aa: CAIRDGYNEQFF
clone_size: -; j_call: TRBJ1-4; v_call: TRBV5-1; cdr3_aa: CASSEPPGTGNEKLFF
clone_size: -; j_call: TRBJ2-7; v_call: TRBV4-1; cdr3_aa: CASSPAPGQGYEQYF
clone_size: -; j_call: TRBJ2-7; v_call: TRBV29-1; cdr3_aa: CSVGTVYEQYF
clone_size: once; j_call: TRBJ1-2; v_call: TRBV6-1; cdr3_aa: CASSPATGTGYGYTF
clone_size: -; j_call: TRBJ2-7; v_call: TRBV4-1; cdr3_aa: CASSQERNSRDEQYF
clone_size: -; j_call: TRBJ2-2; v_call: TRBV5-8; cdr3_aa: CASETDRKMLGELFF
clone_size: -; j_call: TRBJ2-3; v_call: TRBV10-1; cdr3_aa: CASSEGVTDTQYF
clone_size: once; j_call: TRBJ1-2; v_call: TRBV10-2; cdr3_aa: CASSESIDYGYTF
clone_size: few; j_call: TRBJ1-6; v_call: TRBV4-3; cdr3_aa: CASSQDWDSTGSPLHF
clone_size: -; j_call: TRBJ1-2; v_call: TRBV2; cdr3_aa: CASTPVDRTTNYGYTF
clone_size: -; j_call: TRBJ2-3; v_call: TRBV6-1; cdr3_aa: CASSGGPLPAADTQYF
clone_size: few; j_call: TRBJ2-4; v_call: TRBV5-4; cdr3_aa: CASSDRGLAKNIQYF
clone_size: -; j_call: TRBJ1-1; v_call: TRBV4-3; cdr3_aa: CASSQEGGEAGRWNTEAFF
clone_size: -; j_call: TRBJ2-1; v_call: TRBV7-2; cdr3_aa: CASTYIPWQYNEQFF
clone_size: -; j_call: TRBJ2-7; v_call: TRBV9; cdr3_aa: CASSPSGGALSNYEQYF
clone_size: -; j_call: TRBJ1-2; v_call: TRBV27; cdr3_aa: CASSPGTLAYGYTF
clone_size: -; j_call: TRBJ1-2; v_call: TRBV29-1; cdr3_aa: CSVEDSYRAELDLYGYTF
clone_size: once; j_call: TRBJ2-7; v_call: TRBV7-8; cdr3_aa: CASSSEGQHSYEQYF
clone_size: -; j_call: TRBJ2-6; v_call: TRBV7-2; cdr3_aa: CASSLVATVSGANVLTF
clone_size: -; j_call: TRBJ2-7; v_call: TRBV6-6; cdr3_aa: CASSYSLGYEQYF
clone_size: -; j_call: TRBJ1-5; v_call: TRBV5-6; cdr3_aa: CASSSGQFSNQPQHF
clone_size: medium-sized; j_call: TRBJ1-3; v_call: TRBV11-2; cdr3_aa: CASSLLGSGNTIYF
clone_size: -; j_call: TRBJ1-2; v_call: TRBV28; cdr3_aa: CASSPQGSFSYGYTF
clone_size: -; j_call: TRBJ1-5; v_call: TRBV4-3; cdr3_aa: CASSQDRGNQPQHF
clone_size: -; j_call: TRBJ2-2; v_call: TRBV4-1; cdr3_aa: CASSQDRPPSGRELFF
clone_size: -; j_call: TRBJ1-4; v_call: TRBV11-2; cdr3_aa: CASSLAPGTGGLGLFF
clone_size: -; j_call: TRBJ1-2; v_call: TRBV30; cdr3_aa: CAWSVVNSWRYGYTF
clone_size: -; j_call: TRBJ1-2; v_call: TRBV4-3; cdr3_aa: CASSQARFTNNYGYTF
clone_size: once; j_call: TRBJ1-3; v_call: TRBV2; cdr3_aa: CASSEAVSSGNTIYF
clone_size: -; j_call: TRBJ2-5; v_call: TRBV6-5; cdr3_aa: CASRGGFGSQETQYF
clone_size: once; j_call: TRBJ1-1; v_call: TRBV9; cdr3_aa: CASSAGNTEAFF
clone_size: -; j_call: TRBJ2-3; v_call: TRBV19; cdr3_aa: CASSMSGGADTQYF
clone_size: -; j_call: TRBJ2-3; v_call: TRBV7-9; cdr3_aa: CASSLGGGAVDTQYF
clone_size: -; j_call: TRBJ1-1; v_call: TRBV4-1; cdr3_aa: CASSQDVGQGAIPEAFF
clone_size: -; j_call: TRBJ2-3; v_call: TRBV27; cdr3_aa: CASSPSGRNTQYF
clone_size: -; j_call: TRBJ1-2; v_call: TRBV29-1; cdr3_aa: CSAPSGPFYTF
clone_size: -; j_call: TRBJ2-7; v_call: TRBV6-5; cdr3_aa: CASGPGTLEQYF